Each of the 6 T cell receptor beta chains below was sequenced from the same sample in a study of cytomegalovirus exposure and HLA in healthy donors (dated by TCRdb to about 2017). Libraries came from the immunoSEQ multiplex PCR assay. TCRdb limited this immuneACCESS table to in-frame rearrangements with V and J called. A share of clones is missing; checked studies link under half to unresolved V genes, and the rest is unexplained. The sample table contains 200,000 or so clones; only one count was recorded for 87% of them. The ten largest clonotypes hold roughly 2% of the sample. The material sequenced was PBMCs. The receptors shown here come from a woman aged 18-29 years in good health and CMV-seropositive.

The rearrangement links TRBV4-2 to TRBJ1-5; 8 bases align to TRBD1. V lost 0 bases, J lost 5 bases, and 6 bases stayed unmatched. In germline, CDR1 is LGHNA, CDR2 YNFKEQ. CDR3 size: 16 residues. The CDR3 nucleotides read TGTGCCAGCAGCCAAGAAGGCAGGGGGCGCGATCAGCCCCAGCATTTT. Residues: CASSQEGRGRDQPQHF.

This clone came up a few times. CDR3 region: CASSQVARDSSYEQYF. The CDR3 coding sequence is TGCGCCAGCAGCCAAGTCGCCCGGGACAGCTCCTACGAGCAGTACTTC. The chain employs TRBV4-1 and TRBJ2-7; 7 bases align to TRBD1. This CDR3 has 16 residues. V lost 1 base and J lost 0; bases outside the gene matches: 6. Germline-derived CDR1 and CDR2 are MGHRA and YSYEKL.

The gene calls are TRBV25-1 and TRBJ2-5, with a possible D match to TRBD1 (5 bases). V dropped 4 bases and J dropped 4 bases, with 7 bases sitting between them. Germline V gene sequence: CDR1 MGHDK, CDR2 SYGVNS. The CDR3 has 12 residues. This CDR3 reads CASSGGRETQYF. As DNA, the CDR3 is TGTGCCAGCAGTGGGGGCCGAGAGACCCAGTACTTC. Drawing the rest from reference TRBV25-1 and TRBJ2-5, the complete variable domain is EADIYQTPRYLVIGTGKKITLECSQTMGHDKMYWYQQDPGMELHLIHYSYGVNSTEKGDLSSESTVSRIRTEHFPLTLESARPSHTSQYLCASSGGRETQYFGPGTRLLVL.

The V gene is TRBV2, the J gene TRBJ1-2, with TRBD1 as a possible D gene (6 bases). V lost 5 bases and J 8 bases, leaving 15 bases between the germline ends. Germline V gene sequence: CDR1 SNHLY, CDR2 FYNNEI. The CDR3 covers 13 residues. CDR3 in amino acids: CASSLQGSSGYTF. The CDR3 region has the DNA TGTGCCAGCAGTCTACAGGGATCTAGCGGCTACACCTTC.

This clone was found once. The chain employs TRBV28 and TRBJ1-5; unclear D gene. The V gene's germline CDR1 is MDHEN and CDR2 SYDVKM. The CDR3 sequence is 14 residues long. V lost 7 bases and J lost 7, with 17 bases in between. CDR3 sequence (DNA): TGTGCCAGCACCATGTTAGGTCGCGGACAGCCCCAGCATTTT. Translating gives CASTMLGRGQPQHF.

This chain links TRBV9 with TRBJ1-1, with D possibly TRBD1 on 5 matching bases. This CDR3 spans 15 amino acids. CDR1 and CDR2 (germline): SGDLS, YYNGEE. V was pared by 0 bases and J by 1 base, with 10 bases between. The CDR3 nucleotides are TGTGCCAGCAGCGTAGATGGCAGGGCGAACACTGAAGCTTTCTTT. Translation gives CASSVDGRANTEAFF.